Listed below are T cell receptor beta chains from one sample, sequenced in a study of blood T cell repertoires in COVID-19. Sequencing used immunoSEQ multiplex PCR; TCRdb keeps in-frame clones, though not all of them. Altogether roughly 57,000 clones are present, more than 90% being singletons, with the ten largest covering approximately 3%. The material sequenced was peripheral blood. The receptors derive from a human donor in a cohort sampled during active COVID-19. The CDR3 runs from the conserved cysteine through the conserved F or W. D genes are given only for firm matches. Size values are once, few and many counts, or a class for expanded clones, and some rows have none.

d_gene | abundance | len | j_gene | v_gene | CDR3nt | CDR3aa
TRBD2 | NA | 16 | TRBJ2-1 | TRBV4-1 | TGCGCCAGCAGCCCCACCTCGTTAGCGGGGGGGAGGGAGCAGTTCTTC | CASSPTSLAGGREQFF
TRBD2 | NA | 17 | TRBJ2-1 | TRBV6-2/TRBV6-3 | TGTGCCAGCAGTCGGGGACTAGCGGGAGGGCCTATCAATGAGCAGTTCTTC | CASSRGLAGGPINEQFF
TRBD2 | few | 15 | TRBJ2-7 | TRBV30 | TGTGCCTGGAGTGTTGGGACTAGCGTTGAGAACGAGCAGTACTTC | CAWSVGTSVENEQYF
NA | NA | 16 | TRBJ2-2 | TRBV19 | TGTGCCAGTAGTATATCCTCCGGAGAGAGGACCGGGGAGCTGTTTTTT | CASSISSGERTGELFF
TRBD1 | NA | 18 | TRBJ2-1 | TRBV11-3 | TGTGCCAGCAGCTCATCAGAGACCGGGACAGTGACCTACAATGAGCAGTTCTTC | CASSSSETGTVTYNEQFF
NA | NA | 12 | TRBJ2-7 | TRBV10-3 | TGTGCCATCAGTGAGTACACCTACGAGCAGTACTTC | CAISEYTYEQYF
NA | NA | 12 | TRBJ2-1 | TRBV11-2 | TGTGCCAGCAGCTTCGGAGCAGGGGCTCAGTTCTTC | CASSFGAGAQFF
NA | NA | 15 | TRBJ1-6 | TRBV12-5 | TGTGCTAGTGGTTTGTTTTTGCAGGGCAATTCACCCCTCCACTTT | CASGLFLQGNSPLHF
NA | NA | 15 | TRBJ1-3 | TRBV7-2 | TGTGCCAGCAGCTTATACCCTCGGAGGGGAAACACCATATATTTT | CASSLYPRRGNTIYF
TRBD1 | NA | 16 | TRBJ1-1 | TRBV5-1 | TGCGCCAGCAGCGTGGCCCCCGGACAGGGAAACACTGAAGCTTTCTTT | CASSVAPGQGNTEAFF
NA | NA | 17 | TRBJ2-2 | TRBV4-3 | TGCGCCAGCAGCCCTGAGGAGGGCCCAACCCACACCGGGGAGCTGTTTTTT | CASSPEEGPTHTGELFF
NA | NA | 15 | TRBJ1-1 | TRBV7-8 | TGTGCCAGCAGCGCCCTACAGGGATGGAACACTGAAGCTTTCTTT | CASSALQGWNTEAFF
NA | once | 15 | TRBJ1-5 | TRBV7-2 | TGTGCCAGCAGCTTAGGGGGCAGGGAAGGCCAGCCCCAGCATTTT | CASSLGGREGQPQHF
NA | NA | 14 | TRBJ2-1 | TRBV4-1 | TGCGCCAGCAGCCTCTCGCGCGGTTACAATGAGCAGTTCTTC | CASSLSRGYNEQFF
NA | NA | 13 | TRBJ1-2 | TRBV30 | TGTGCCTGGAGTGTACAGTCAGGTTATGGCTACACCTTC | CAWSVQSGYGYTF
NA | NA | 13 | TRBJ1-5 | TRBV12-3/TRBV12-4 | TGTGCCAGCAGCCCGGGGGGCAATCAGCCCCAGCATTTT | CASSPGGNQPQHF
NA | NA | 14 | TRBJ2-7 | TRBV6-5 | TGTGCCAGCAGCTTTAGGGGGACCGCCTACGAGCAGTACTTC | CASSFRGTAYEQYF
NA | NA | 12 | TRBJ1-2 | TRBV7-8 | TGTGCCAGCAGCTTATACCCGGAGGGCTACACCTTC | CASSLYPEGYTF
TRBD2 | NA | 18 | TRBJ2-7 | TRBV5-1 | TGCGCCAGCAGCTGGGAGTTGACTAGCGGGATGACTCATTACGAGCAGTACTTC | CASSWELTSGMTHYEQYF
NA | NA | 15 | TRBJ1-3 | TRBV5-8 | TGTGCCAGCAGCGTGGGACTCTTCTCTGGAAACACCATATATTTT | CASSVGLFSGNTIYF
NA | NA | 16 | TRBJ1-1 | TRBV4-1 | TGCGCCAGCAGCCAGAATACAGTTCAAATGAACACTGAAGCTTTCTTT | CASSQNTVQMNTEAFF
TRBD2 | NA | 17 | TRBJ2-1 | TRBV15 | TGTGCCACCAGCCTAGGACTAGCGGGAGCCCCAAGAGGTGAGCAGTTCTTC | CATSLGLAGAPRGEQFF
NA | NA | 15 | TRBJ2-7 | TRBV6-1 | TGTGCCAGCAGTGAAGCCCCTAGATCCAACTACGAGCAGTACTTC | CASSEAPRSNYEQYF
NA | NA | 14 | TRBJ1-2 | TRBV5-4 | TGTGCCAGCAGCCCACGAGAGGGTAACTATGGCTACACCTTC | CASSPREGNYGYTF
TRBD2 | NA | 15 | TRBJ2-7 | TRBV6-2/TRBV6-3 | TGTGCCAGCAGCCTTTCGACAGCGGGAGTGCGAGAGCAGTACTTC | CASSLSTAGVREQYF
NA | NA | 15 | TRBJ2-1 | TRBV28 | TGTGCCAGCAGGACTGGGTCTGTCAGCTACAATGAGCAGTTCTTC | CASRTGSVSYNEQFF
NA | NA | 16 | TRBJ2-1 | TRBV28 | TGTGCCAGCAGTTTCGGGGATCAGGTCACCTACAATGAGCAGTTCTTC | CASSFGDQVTYNEQFF
NA | NA | 16 | TRBJ2-6 | TRBV19 | TGTGCCAGTAGTATTTCACAGGACTCTGGGGCCAACGTCCTGACTTTC | CASSISQDSGANVLTF
NA | NA | 13 | TRBJ2-7 | TRBV6-1 | TGTGCCAGCAGTGAACAGGGGGAGGTCGAGCAGTACTTC | CASSEQGEVEQYF
TRBD1 | NA | 16 | TRBJ2-5 | TRBV3-1/TRBV3-2 | TGTGCCAGCAGCCTAGCCGGGGACAGGGGCCAAGAGACCCAGTACTTC | CASSLAGDRGQETQYF
NA | NA | 14 | TRBJ2-3 | TRBV9 | TGTGCCAGCAGCGTAGGGGCCAACACAGATACGCAGTATTTT | CASSVGANTDTQYF
NA | NA | 14 | TRBJ1-6 | TRBV14 | TGTGCCAGCAGCCTTCAGGGGCCAAATTCACCCCTCCACTTT | CASSLQGPNSPLHF
TRBD1 | NA | 13 | TRBJ2-1 | TRBV11-1 | TGTGCCAGCAGCCAAGACAGGGACAATGAGCAGTTCTTC | CASSQDRDNEQFF
NA | NA | 12 | TRBJ2-2 | TRBV5-4 | TGTGCCAGCAGCACCGGGGAGGGGGAGCTGTTTTTT | CASSTGEGELFF
NA | NA | 13 | TRBJ1-5 | TRBV4-3 | TGCGCCAGCAGCTGGGACACTTATCAGCCCCAGCATTTT | CASSWDTYQPQHF
NA | few | 16 | TRBJ1-6 | TRBV29-1 | TGCAGCGTCGGATGGAGACGACCGAGAGATAATTCACCCCTCCACTTT | CSVGWRRPRDNSPLHF
TRBD1 | few | 13 | TRBJ1-1 | TRBV5-6 | TGTGCCAGCAGGTTGGACAGGGGCACTGAAGCTTTCTTT | CASRLDRGTEAFF
NA | once | 15 | TRBJ2-3 | TRBV9 | TGTGCCAGCAGCACCCGGGGGGCGATCACAGATACGCAGTATTTT | CASSTRGAITDTQYF
NA | once | 12 | TRBJ2-3 | TRBV7-8 | TGTGCCAGCAGCCTATGGCAGATTACGCAGTATTTT | CASSLWQITQYF
NA | few | 14 | TRBJ1-2 | TRBV6-5 | TGTGCCAGCAGTTACAACGCAGGGGAAGGTGGCTACACCTTC | CASSYNAGEGGYTF
TRBD2 | NA | 16 | TRBJ2-3 | TRBV10-3 | TGTGCCATCAGGACCGGGACTAGCGGGCTCACAGATACGCAGTATTTT | CAIRTGTSGLTDTQYF
TRBD2 | NA | 15 | TRBJ2-5 | TRBV19 | TGTGCCAGTAGTCCCGGGGGACTAGAGAGGGAGACCCAGTACTTC | CASSPGGLERETQYF
NA | NA | 12 | TRBJ2-1 | TRBV28 | TGTGCCAGCAGTGATAGCGGACTCGAGCAGTTCTTC | CASSDSGLEQFF
NA | NA | 15 | TRBJ1-4 | TRBV5-4 | TGTGCCAGCAGCTTGGGGGGACATCTTAATGAAAAACTGTTTTTT | CASSLGGHLNEKLFF
TRBD1 | NA | 18 | TRBJ2-7 | TRBV6-7 | TGTGCCAGCAGTTACCGGGTGGGGACAGGGTTTCCCACCTACGAGCAGTACTTC | CASSYRVGTGFPTYEQYF
NA | NA | 15 | TRBJ1-2 | TRBV5-8 | TGTGCCAGCAGCCTAAGTGGAACAGGTTCTGGCGGCTACACCTTC | CASSLSGTGSGGYTF
TRBD2 | NA | 15 | TRBJ2-1 | TRBV5-6 | TGTGCCAGCAGCTTGAATGCGGGAGGTCCCGATGAGCAGTTCTTC | CASSLNAGGPDEQFF
NA | NA | 16 | TRBJ1-1 | TRBV19 | TGTGCCAGTAGTCCCCCTGGGGGAGAGGGGGACACTGAAGCTTTCTTT | CASSPPGGEGDTEAFF
TRBD1 | NA | 16 | TRBJ1-3 | TRBV30 | TGTGCCTGGAATCCCGGACAGGGGGCGGGAGGAAACACCATATATTTT | CAWNPGQGAGGNTIYF
TRBD2 | NA | 14 | TRBJ2-3 | TRBV29-1 | TGCAGCGTTGGGACTAGCGGGAGGACAGATACGCAGTATTTT | CSVGTSGRTDTQYF
TRBD1 | NA | 13 | TRBJ1-1 | TRBV19 | TGTGCCAGTACCCAGGGGGCAAACACTGAAGCTTTCTTT | CASTQGANTEAFF
TRBD2 | once | 16 | TRBJ2-5 | TRBV28 | TGTGCCAGCAGTGGCTCTAGCGGGGGCCAGGGGGAGACCCAGTACTTC | CASSGSSGGQGETQYF
TRBD1 | NA | 15 | TRBJ1-2 | TRBV27 | TGTGCCAGCAGTCCGAGGACAGGGAGGATCTATGGCTACACCTTC | CASSPRTGRIYGYTF
TRBD1 | NA | 16 | TRBJ1-5 | TRBV9 | TGTGCCAGCAGCCATGGGACAGGTGAAGGGAATCAGCCCCAGCATTTT | CASSHGTGEGNQPQHF